The TCR beta chain under discussion was sequenced for a study of T-cell memory formation after mild COVID-19. Study-wide findings and caveats: Contracting CD4+ clones were located mainly in CM and EM, and CD8+ clones in EMRA.

Note on this clonotype: Its cognate antigen is unknown.

The CDR3 consists of 15 residues. The germline gives CDR1 SNHLY, CDR2 FYNNEI. V was trimmed by 3 bases and J by 10 bases, leaving 16 bases between them. Using constant-segment primers, 5'RACE produced TCR alpha and TCR beta cDNA libraries carrying sample barcodes and UMIs. TCRdb itself ran the 5' RACE reads through MiXCR, one entry per CDR3 protein. This table holds some 100,000 distinct CDR3 sequences, 11% found once. The sequencing sample was made of PBMCs or a T cell subset sorted from them (not recorded which). The sequence was obtained from a man in his late teens or twenties who had mild COVID-19 (a few samples of this study predate the infection). Cell type and time point are not known. This chain uses TRBV2 with TRBJ1-6; D is uncertain. For the CDR3, the DNA is TGTGCCAGCAGTGAGGATCCGGCCCCCGGCTCACCCCTCCACTTT. It encodes CASSEDPAPGSPLHF. Drawing the rest from reference TRBV2 and TRBJ1-6, the complete variable domain is EPEVTQTPSHQVTQMGQEVILRCVPISNHLYFYWYRQILGQKVEFLVSFYNNEISEKSEIFDDQFSVERPDGSNFTLKIRSTKLEDSAMYFCASSEDPAPGSPLHFGNGTRLTVT.